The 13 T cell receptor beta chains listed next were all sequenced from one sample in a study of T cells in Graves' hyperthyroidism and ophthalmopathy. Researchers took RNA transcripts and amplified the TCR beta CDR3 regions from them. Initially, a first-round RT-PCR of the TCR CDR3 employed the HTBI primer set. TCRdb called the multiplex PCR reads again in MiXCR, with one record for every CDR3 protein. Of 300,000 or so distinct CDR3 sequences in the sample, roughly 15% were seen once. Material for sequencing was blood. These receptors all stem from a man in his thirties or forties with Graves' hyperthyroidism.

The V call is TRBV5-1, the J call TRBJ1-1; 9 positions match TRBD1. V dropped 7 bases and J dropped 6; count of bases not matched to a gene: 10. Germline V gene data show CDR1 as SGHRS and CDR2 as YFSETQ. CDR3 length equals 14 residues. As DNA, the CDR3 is TGCGCCAGCGGAAGGATAGACAGGGGGGCTGAAGCTTTCTTT. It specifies CASGRIDRGAEAFF.

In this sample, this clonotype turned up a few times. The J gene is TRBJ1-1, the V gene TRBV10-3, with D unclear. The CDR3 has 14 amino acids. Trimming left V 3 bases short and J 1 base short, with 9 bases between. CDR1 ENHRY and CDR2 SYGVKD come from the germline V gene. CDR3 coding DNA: TGTGCCATCAGTGATGGACTGGGGAACACTGAAGCTTTCTTT. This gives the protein CAISDGLGNTEAFF.

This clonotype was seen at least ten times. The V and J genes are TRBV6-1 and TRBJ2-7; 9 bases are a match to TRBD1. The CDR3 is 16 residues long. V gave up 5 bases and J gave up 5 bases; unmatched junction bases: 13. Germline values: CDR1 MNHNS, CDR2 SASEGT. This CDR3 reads CASSIPGQGKINEQYF. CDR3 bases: TGTGCCAGCAGTATCCCGGGACAGGGAAAGATCAACGAGCAGTACTTC.

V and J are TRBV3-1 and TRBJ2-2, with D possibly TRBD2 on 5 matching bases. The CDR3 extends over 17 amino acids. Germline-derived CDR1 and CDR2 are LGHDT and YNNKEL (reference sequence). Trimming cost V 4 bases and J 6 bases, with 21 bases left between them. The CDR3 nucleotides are TGTGCCAGCAGCCGCGACGGCGGAGGAGCAAGTTCCGGGGAGCTGTTTTTT. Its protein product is CASSRDGGGASSGELFF. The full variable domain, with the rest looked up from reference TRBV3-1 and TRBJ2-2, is DTAVSQTPKYLVTQMGNDKSIKCEQNLGHDTMYWYKQDSKKFLKIMFSYNNKELIINETVPNRFSPKSPDKAHLNLHINSLELGDSAVYFCASSRDGGGASSGELFFGEGSRLTVL.

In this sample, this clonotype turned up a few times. The CDR3 is CSAGLETQYF. CDR3 in DNA: TGCAGTGCTGGATTAGAGACCCAGTACTTC. The rearrangement links TRBV20-1 to TRBJ2-5; D is undetermined. Deletions cut 5 bases from V and 4 bases from J, with 5 bases between. The CDR3 runs to 10 residues. Germline assignment: CDR1 DFQATT and CDR2 SNEGSKA (reference sequence).

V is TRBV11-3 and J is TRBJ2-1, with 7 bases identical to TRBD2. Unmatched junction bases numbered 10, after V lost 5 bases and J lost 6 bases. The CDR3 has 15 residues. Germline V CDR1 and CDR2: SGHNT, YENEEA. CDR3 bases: TGTGCCAGCAGCAAGGGGATAGCGGGCTCCAATGAGCAGTTCTTC. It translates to CASSKGIAGSNEQFF.

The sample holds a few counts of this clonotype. The CDR3 DNA is TGTGCCAGCAGTTTCTCCAGGGGAACTGGCTACACCTTC. Encoded protein: CASSFSRGTGYTF. The rearrangement uses TRBV6-5 and TRBJ1-2; possibly TRBD1 for D (6 bases). The germline CDR1 and CDR2 sequences are MNHEY and SVGAGI. The CDR3 runs to 13 residues. The V end lost 4 bases, the J end lost 7 bases, and 13 bases lay between the germline ends.

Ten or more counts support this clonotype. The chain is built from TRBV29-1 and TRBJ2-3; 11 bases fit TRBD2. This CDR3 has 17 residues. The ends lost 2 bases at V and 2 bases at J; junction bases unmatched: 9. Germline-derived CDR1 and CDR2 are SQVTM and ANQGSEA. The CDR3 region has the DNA TGCAGCGTTGAATCGGGGTTAGCGGGAGGGCCCACAGATACGCAGTATTTT. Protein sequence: CSVESGLAGGPTDTQYF.

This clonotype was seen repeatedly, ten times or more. The CDR3 DNA is TGTGCCAGCAGCACAGCCGGGACTAGCGGGGCCTACGAGCAGTACTTC. Translation gives CASSTAGTSGAYEQYF. The V call is TRBV7-9, the J call TRBJ2-7; 13 bases align to TRBD2. The germline gives CDR1 SEHNR, CDR2 FQNEAQ (reference sequence). The CDR3 consists of 16 residues. Trimming at V came to 5 bases and at J to 2 bases, leaving 6 bases not matched to a gene.

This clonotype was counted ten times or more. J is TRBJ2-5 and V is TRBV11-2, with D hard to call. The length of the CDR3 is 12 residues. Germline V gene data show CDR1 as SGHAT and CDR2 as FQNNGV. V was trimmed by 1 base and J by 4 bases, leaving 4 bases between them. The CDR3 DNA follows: TGTGCCAGCAGCTTAGTCGGAGAGACCCAGTACTTC. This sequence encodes CASSLVGETQYF.

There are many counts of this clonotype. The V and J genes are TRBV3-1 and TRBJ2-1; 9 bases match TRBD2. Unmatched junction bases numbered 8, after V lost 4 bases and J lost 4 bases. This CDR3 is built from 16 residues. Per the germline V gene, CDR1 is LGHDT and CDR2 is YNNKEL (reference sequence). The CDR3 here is CASSPRGLAGYNEQFF. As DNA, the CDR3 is TGTGCCAGCAGCCCTCGCGGTCTAGCGGGGTACAATGAGCAGTTCTTC.

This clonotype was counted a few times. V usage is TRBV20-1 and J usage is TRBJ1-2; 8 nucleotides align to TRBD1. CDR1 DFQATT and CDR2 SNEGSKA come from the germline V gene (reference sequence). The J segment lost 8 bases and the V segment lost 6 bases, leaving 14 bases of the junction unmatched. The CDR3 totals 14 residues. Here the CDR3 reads CSAKAGQGFLGYTF. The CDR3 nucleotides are TGCAGTGCAAAGGCTGGACAGGGATTTCTAGGCTACACCTTC.

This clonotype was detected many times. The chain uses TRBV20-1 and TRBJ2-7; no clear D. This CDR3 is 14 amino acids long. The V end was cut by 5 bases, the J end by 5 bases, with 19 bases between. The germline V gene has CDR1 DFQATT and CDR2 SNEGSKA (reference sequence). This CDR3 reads CSAPPFLGLDEQYF. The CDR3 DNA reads TGCAGTGCTCCCCCATTTTTGGGTCTCGACGAGCAGTACTTC.